One T cell receptor beta chain is described in this entry. As yet, its antigen is unknown. The sample belongs to a study of monozygotic twins with cystic fibrosis. Across the study: With about 15 PCR cycles, barcoded libraries came from around 2.9 micrograms of fragmented DNA.

Trimming stripped 0 bases from V and 6 bases from J, with 11 bases between. The CDR3 is 15 residues long. CDR1 LGHNA and CDR2 YSLEER come from the germline V gene. Data came from immunoSEQ multiplex PCR; TCRdb stores just in-frame clones and leaves some out. The table includes under 20,000 clones, 97% detected once. Points from the study as a whole: In 13 of 16 pairs, V gene usage was closest to the co-twin's.

The chain is built from TRBV4-3 and TRBJ2-2; D not certain. Sequencing input: blood. This TCR came from a woman under 40 with cystic fibrosis. The CDR3: CASSQDRIFAGELFF. The CDR3 DNA reads as TGCGCCAGCAGCCAAGATCGAATTTTCGCCGGGGAGCTGTTTTTT.